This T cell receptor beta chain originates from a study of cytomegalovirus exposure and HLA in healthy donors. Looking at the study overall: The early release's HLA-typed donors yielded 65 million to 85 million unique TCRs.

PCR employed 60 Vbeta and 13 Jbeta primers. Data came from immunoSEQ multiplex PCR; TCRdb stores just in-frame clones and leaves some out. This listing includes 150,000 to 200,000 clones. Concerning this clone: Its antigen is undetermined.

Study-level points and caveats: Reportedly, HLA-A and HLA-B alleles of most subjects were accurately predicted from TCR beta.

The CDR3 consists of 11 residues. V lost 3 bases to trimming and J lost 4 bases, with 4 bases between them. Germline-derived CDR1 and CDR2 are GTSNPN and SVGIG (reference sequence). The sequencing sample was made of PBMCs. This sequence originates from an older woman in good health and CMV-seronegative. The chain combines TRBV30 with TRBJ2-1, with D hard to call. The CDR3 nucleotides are TGTGCCTGGAGCCCTTACAATGAGCAGTTCTTC. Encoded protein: CAWSPYNEQFF.